The clone carrying this T cell receptor (beta chain) occurred a few times. The sample comes from a study of blood T cell repertoires in COVID-19. Turning to the study itself: In each case, the material was cDNA or gDNA derived from T cells, B-cell-depleted T cells, or PBMCs.

The germline CDR1 and CDR2 sequences are SQVTM and ANQGSEA. Trimming removed 5 bases at V and 2 bases at J, with 9 bases between. CDR3 length equals 12 residues. As handled by the study authors: It was from reference gene primer amplification that nucleated cell counts were estimated. Assay used: immunoSEQ multiplex PCR; TCRdb lists only in-frame clones, some missing. V and J calls and clone size are given by that table; D and trimming were obtained from the DNA. The sample has around 140,000 clones, over 70% seen once. V gene TRBV29-1 combines with J gene TRBJ1-2; D is ambiguous. The specimen was peripheral blood. The sequence was collected from a woman in her sixties or seventies with acute or convalescent COVID-19. In nucleotides, the CDR3 is TGCAGCGTTAGTGATGAGAACTATGGCTACACCTTC. Translated, it gives CSVSDENYGYTF.